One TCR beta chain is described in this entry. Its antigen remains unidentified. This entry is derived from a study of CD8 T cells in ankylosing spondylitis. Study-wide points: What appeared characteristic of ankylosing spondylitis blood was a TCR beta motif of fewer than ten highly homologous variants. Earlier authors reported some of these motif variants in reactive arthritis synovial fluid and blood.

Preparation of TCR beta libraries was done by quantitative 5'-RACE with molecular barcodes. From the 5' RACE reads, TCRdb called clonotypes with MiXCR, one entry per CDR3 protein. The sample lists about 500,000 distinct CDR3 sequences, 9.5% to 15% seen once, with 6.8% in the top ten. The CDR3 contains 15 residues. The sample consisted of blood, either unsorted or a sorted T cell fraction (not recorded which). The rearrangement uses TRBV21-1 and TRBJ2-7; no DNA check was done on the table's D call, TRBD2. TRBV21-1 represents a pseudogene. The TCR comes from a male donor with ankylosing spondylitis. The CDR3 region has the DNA TGTGCCACCACCCTTGGACTCCCCAGCTCCTACGAGCAGTACGTC. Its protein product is CATTLGLPSSYEQYV.